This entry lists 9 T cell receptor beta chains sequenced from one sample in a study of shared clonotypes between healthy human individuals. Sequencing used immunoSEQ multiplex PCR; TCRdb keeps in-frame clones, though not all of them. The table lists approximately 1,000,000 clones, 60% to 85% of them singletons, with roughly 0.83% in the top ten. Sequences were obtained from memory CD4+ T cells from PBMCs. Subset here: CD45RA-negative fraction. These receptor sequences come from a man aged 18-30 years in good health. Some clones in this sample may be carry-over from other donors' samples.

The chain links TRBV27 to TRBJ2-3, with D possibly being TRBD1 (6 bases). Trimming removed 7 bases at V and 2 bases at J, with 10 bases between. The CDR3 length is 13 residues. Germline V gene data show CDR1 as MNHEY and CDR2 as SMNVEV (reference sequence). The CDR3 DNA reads TGTGCCAGCACCACAGGGTCCACAGATACGCAGTATTTT. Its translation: CASTTGSTDTQYF.

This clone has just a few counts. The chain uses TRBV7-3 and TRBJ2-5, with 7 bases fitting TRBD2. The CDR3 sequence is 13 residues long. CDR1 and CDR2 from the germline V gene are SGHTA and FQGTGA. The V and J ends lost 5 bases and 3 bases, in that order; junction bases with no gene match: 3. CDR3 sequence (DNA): TGTGCCAGCAGCGCTGGGACTAAAGAGACCCAGTACTTC. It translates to CASSAGTKETQYF.

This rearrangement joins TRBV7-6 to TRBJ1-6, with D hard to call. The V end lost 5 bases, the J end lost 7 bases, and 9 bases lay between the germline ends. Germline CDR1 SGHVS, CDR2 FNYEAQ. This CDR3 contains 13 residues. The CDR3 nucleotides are TGTGCCAGCAGCCCGACGGCCAATTCACCCCTCCACTTT. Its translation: CASSPTANSPLHF.

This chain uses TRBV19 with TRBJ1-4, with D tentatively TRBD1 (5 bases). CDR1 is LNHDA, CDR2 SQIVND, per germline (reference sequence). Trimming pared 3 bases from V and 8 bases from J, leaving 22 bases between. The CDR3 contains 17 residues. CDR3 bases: TGTGCCAGTAGTATTTTCCTTTCCTCGCAGGGAGACGAAAAACTGTTTTTT. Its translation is CASSIFLSSQGDEKLFF.

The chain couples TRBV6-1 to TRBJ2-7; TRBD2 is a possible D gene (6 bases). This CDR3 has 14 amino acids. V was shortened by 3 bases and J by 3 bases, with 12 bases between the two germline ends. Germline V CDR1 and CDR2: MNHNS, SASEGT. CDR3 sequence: CASSESGVNYEQYF. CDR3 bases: TGTGCCAGCAGTGAGTCGGGGGTGAACTACGAGCAGTACTTC.

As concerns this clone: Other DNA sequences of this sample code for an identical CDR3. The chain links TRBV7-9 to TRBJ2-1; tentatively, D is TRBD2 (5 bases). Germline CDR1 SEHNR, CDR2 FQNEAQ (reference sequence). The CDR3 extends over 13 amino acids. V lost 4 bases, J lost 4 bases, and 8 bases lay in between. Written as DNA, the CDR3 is TGTGCCAGCAGCTGGACTGGATACAATGAGCAGTTCTTC. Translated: CASSWTGYNEQFF.

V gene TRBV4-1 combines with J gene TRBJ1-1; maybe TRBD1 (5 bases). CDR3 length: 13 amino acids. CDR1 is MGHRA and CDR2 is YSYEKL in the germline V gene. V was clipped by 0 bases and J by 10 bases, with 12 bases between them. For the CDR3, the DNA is TGCGCCAGCAGCCAAGATCAGGGACGGGGAGCTTTCTTT. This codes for CASSQDQGRGAFF.

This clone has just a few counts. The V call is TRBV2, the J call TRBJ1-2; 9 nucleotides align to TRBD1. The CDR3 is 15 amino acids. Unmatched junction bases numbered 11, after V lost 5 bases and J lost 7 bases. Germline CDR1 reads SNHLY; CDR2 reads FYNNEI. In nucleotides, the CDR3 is TGTGCCAGCAGTCTAGAACGACAGGGGGGTATTGGCTACACCTTC. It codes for CASSLERQGGIGYTF.

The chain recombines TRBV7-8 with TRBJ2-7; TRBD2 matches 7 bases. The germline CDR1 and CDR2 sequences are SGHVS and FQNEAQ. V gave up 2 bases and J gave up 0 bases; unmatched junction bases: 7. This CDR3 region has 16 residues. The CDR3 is CASSLRAGRNSYEQYF. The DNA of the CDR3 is TGTGCCAGCAGCTTACGTGCCGGGAGGAACTCCTACGAGCAGTACTTC.